This TCR beta chain was retrieved from a study of cytomegalovirus exposure and HLA in healthy donors. Broader study findings: TRBV6-2, TRBV6-3 and some other V segments were unresolvable in 87-base-pair reads. In a later analysis, across HLA loci, associated TCR counts were highest for DRB1, lowest for HLA-C. More clonal expansion characterized HLA-associated TCR beta chains than equally common others in a later analysis.

Primers included in the PCR were 60 Vbeta and 13 Jbeta primers. Authors' methods: Unique TCR beta chains totaled about 78 million in a later count, with around 12 million of them shared. Profiled with immunoSEQ multiplex PCR; TCRdb holds only in-frame clones, not every one. D and trimming come from the DNA, and the V and J calls and clone size come from that table. The sample has about 83,000 clones, 70% to 85% seen once. The CDR3 length is 16 residues. Deletions cut 2 bases from V and 1 base from J, with 13 bases between. The V gene's germline CDR1 is ENHRY and CDR2 SYGVKD. For this clone: Antigen: not known.

The clonotype comes from a man aged 60 to 69 in good health and CMV-seronegative. The chain uses TRBV10-3 and TRBJ2-3, with D possibly TRBD2 on 6 matching bases. The sequenced sample was PBMCs. For the CDR3, the DNA is TGTGCCATCAGTGAGAACTGGCGGGGCCGCACAGATACGCAGTATTTT. Translating it yields CAISENWRGRTDTQYF.